These 13 T cell receptor beta chains came from one sample sequenced in a study of tumor-infiltrating lymphocytes in primary liver carcinoma (dated by TCRdb to 2015 to 2018). Instrument on record: Illumina HiSeq 2500. Using a constant-region primer and ProtoScript II reverse transcriptase, TCRbeta-specific cDNA was reverse-transcribed from approximately 0.55 ug total RNA. Three nested multiplex PCR rounds, following a slightly modified ARM-PCR procedure, were used to build the TCRbeta libraries. Each of the first two PCR rounds ran for roughly 9 cycles and used multiplex TRBV1-TRBV30 forward primers together with a Cbeta reverse primer. Starting from the raw public reads, TCRdb applied fastp trimming at Q25, assembled clones with MiXCR and retained in-frame beta chains. When rows share a CDR3 protein, they turn into one entry using the most common DNA and genes. The sample table holds approximately 47,000 distinct CDR3 sequences, of which 70% to 75% were seen once. The top ten hold about a quarter of the sample.

Without any cell sorting, total RNA and DNA were extracted together from about 20-30 mg of bulk tissue using the AllPrep DNA/RNA mini kit. Specimen: liver tumor tissue from sampling region 3. The cell subset or site tag for this specimen amounts to: tumor region T3, left-lateral pole. The receptors originated from a man between 40 and 49 years old with primary liver carcinoma and hepatitis B virus infection.

Comments on this clonotype: The CDR3 end shows no conserved phenylalanine or tryptophan, and so a read error is likely. This chain connects TRBV6-1 to TRBJ2-1, with 7 bases aligning to TRBD1. This CDR3 is built from 16 residues. Germline values: CDR1 MNHNS, CDR2 SASEGT. The CDR3 region has the DNA TGTACCAGCAGTGAAGTCCCGGGACAGACGGGCAATGAGCAGTTCATC. It yields the protein CTSSEVPGQTGNEQFI.

This clonotype has ten or more counts. CDR3 coding DNA: TGTGCCAGCAGTTACTCGACAGGGACCCAGTACTTC. Residues: CASSYSTGTQYF. This chain joins TRBV6-5 and TRBJ2-5; TRBD1 is a possible D gene (6 bases). CDR3 length: 12 residues. Trimming pared 0 bases from V and 7 bases from J, leaving 6 bases between. Germline V gene sequence: CDR1 MNHEY, CDR2 SVGAGI.

Details on this clonotype: This may come from a read error, since a much larger clone is one base off. The chain carries TRBV28 and TRBJ2-7; 10 nucleotides match TRBD2. This CDR3 contains 17 residues. The germline gives CDR1 MDHEN, CDR2 SYDVKM. With V trimmed by 2 bases and J by 0 bases, 7 bases remained unmatched. CDR3: CASSLNQAGGSSYEQYF. In DNA, the CDR3 is TGTGCCAGCAGTTTAAATCAAGCGGGAGGGTCCTCCTACGAGCAGTACTTC.

Details on this clonotype: The junction shows a germline mismatch at one end, possibly a read error. V usage is TRBV6-5 and J usage is TRBJ2-1; D perhaps matches TRBD1 (6 bases). CDR1 is MNHEY, CDR2 SVGAGI, per germline. The CDR3 is 13 residues long. The CDR3 spells CGSIPTGNDEQFF. The CDR3 region has the DNA TGTGGCAGCATCCCAACAGGGAACGATGAGCAGTTCTTC.

As concerns this clonotype: A read error is likely, as this CDR3 ends without the conserved phenylalanine or tryptophan. The V gene is TRBV29-1, the J gene TRBJ2-7, with a tentative D call TRBD2 (5 bases). CDR3 length: 14 amino acids. In germline, CDR1 is SQVTM, CDR2 ANQGSEA. CDR3 bases: TGCAGCGCACGAGAAGGGAGCAAGGGCTACGGGCAGTACCTC. It is translated as CSAREGSKGYGQYL.

Only a few counts were recorded for this clonotype. A junction boundary mismatches the germline segment, possibly from a read error. The chain joins TRBV11-1 to TRBJ2-6; possibly TRBD2 for D (6 bases). The CDR3 spans 19 residues. Germline CDR1 and CDR2: SGHAT and FQDESV (reference sequence). CDR3 bases: TGTGTCAGCAGCCCCCGGGGGAGCGGTGTTAGCTCTGGGGCCAACGTCCTGACTTTC. It yields the protein CVSSPRGSGVSSGANVLTF.

With respect to this clonotype: No conserved phenylalanine or tryptophan ends this CDR3, so it is likely a read error. The chain employs TRBV4-1 and TRBJ2-1, with D hard to call. The germline CDR1 and CDR2 sequences are MGHRA and YSYEKL. The CDR3 spans 12 residues. Trimming cost V 1 base and J 10 bases, with 8 bases left between them. CDR3 sequence reads: CASSQAGIEQFS. CDR3 bases: TGCGCCAGCAGCCAAGCAGGAATCGAGCAGTTCTCT.

Comments on this clonotype: This is likely a read error, given that the CDR3 carries no conserved phenylalanine or tryptophan at its end. The chain carries TRBV12-3 or TRBV12-4 and TRBJ1-5, with 8 positions matching TRBD1. The CDR3 is 13 amino acids. The CDR3 DNA reads TGTGCCAGCACCGCAGGGGGCAAGCAGCCCCAGCATTAT. It is translated as CASTAGGKQPQHY.

Points on this clonotype: A much more abundant neighbour one base away suggests this may be a read error. The chain employs TRBV5-1 and TRBJ2-3; 9 nucleotides agree with TRBD2. Germline V gene lookup returns CDR1 SGHRS and CDR2 YFSETQ. There are 14 residues in the CDR3. CDR3: CASSLGTSRDTRYF. CDR3 nucleotide sequence: TGCGCCAGCAGCCTCGGGACTAGCAGAGATACGCGGTATTTT.

In regard to this clonotype: Compared with germline, one end of the junction differs, possibly owing to a read error. In DNA form, the CDR3 reads TGTGGCAGCAGACACGGACAGGGCCCCCTGATGAACACTGAAGCTTTCTTT. It is translated as CGSRHGQGPLMNTEAFF. This rearrangement joins TRBV12-3 or TRBV12-4 to TRBJ1-1, with 8 bases that match TRBD1. The CDR3 is 17 amino acids.

This clonotype came up once. One junction end disagrees with the germline gene, perhaps due to a read error. The chain couples TRBV11-2 to TRBJ2-1, with 8 positions matching TRBD2. This CDR3 has 16 residues. Germline CDR1 and CDR2: SGHAT and FQNNGV. The CDR3 nucleotides are TGTGCCGGCAGCTTGGATACCGGACTAGCCATGGGTGAGCAGTTTTTC. Translation: CAGSLDTGLAMGEQFF. Complete variable domain (other parts from reference TRBV11-2 and TRBJ2-1): EAGVAQSPRYKIIEKRQSVAFWCNPISGHATLYWYQQILGQGPKLLIQFQNNGVVDDSQLPKDRFSAERLKGVDSTLKIQPAKLEDSAVYLCAGSLDTGLAMGEQFFGPGTRLTVL.

With regard to this clonotype: This could be a read error, since a much larger clone is one nucleotide away. V is TRBV28 and J is TRBJ1-1; TRBD1 is a possible D gene (5 bases). This CDR3 comprises 13 residues. Germline lookup yields CDR1 MDHEN and CDR2 SYDVKM. Trimming shortened V by 7 bases and J by 4 bases, and 13 bases separated the two germline ends. For the CDR3, the DNA is TGTGCCAGCAATGCCCCAGGGCCCACTGAAGCTTTCTTT. Translated, it gives CASNAPGPTEAFF.

This clonotype was counted at least ten times. J is TRBJ2-7 and V is TRBV11-2, with no clear D. This CDR3 has 13 amino acids. The V and J ends lost 0 bases and 6 bases respectively, with 9 bases between them. CDR1 is SGHAT, CDR2 FQNNGV, per germline. CDR3: CASSLDLGFEQYF. The CDR3 nucleotides read TGTGCCAGCAGCTTAGATCTTGGGTTCGAGCAGTACTTC.